The sequence of this T cell receptor beta chain was determined in a study of Graves' ophthalmopathy and Graves' hyperthyroidism. In its sample, this clonotype was seen many times. Amplification of the TCR beta CDR3 regions used RNA transcripts (as template). Second-round multiplex PCR came after first-round RT-PCR with HTBI primers. TCRdb processed the multiplex PCR reads anew with MiXCR; each CDR3 protein has one entry. The data show 200,000 to 250,000 distinct CDR3 sequences, 20% to 25% seen once. Sequences were obtained from peripheral blood. The clonotype originates from a woman aged 45-65 years with Graves' ophthalmopathy.

CDR3: CASSPEAGDSNQPQHF. The CDR3 DNA sequence: TGTGCCAGCAGTCCGGAGGCAGGGGATAGCAATCAGCCCCAGCATTTT. The chain recombines TRBV28 with TRBJ1-5, with D maybe TRBD1 (6 bases). The germline CDR1 and CDR2 sequences are MDHEN and SYDVKM. Trimming took off 5 bases at V and 0 bases at J, with 14 bases between the two ends. This CDR3 spans 16 amino acids. The variable domain in full, completed from reference TRBV28 and TRBJ1-5, reads DVKVTQSSRYLVKRTGEKVFLECVQDMDHENMFWYRQDPGLGLRLIYFSYDVKMKEKGDIPEGYSVSREKKERFSLILESASTNQTSMYLCASSPEAGDSNQPQHFGDGTRLSIL.